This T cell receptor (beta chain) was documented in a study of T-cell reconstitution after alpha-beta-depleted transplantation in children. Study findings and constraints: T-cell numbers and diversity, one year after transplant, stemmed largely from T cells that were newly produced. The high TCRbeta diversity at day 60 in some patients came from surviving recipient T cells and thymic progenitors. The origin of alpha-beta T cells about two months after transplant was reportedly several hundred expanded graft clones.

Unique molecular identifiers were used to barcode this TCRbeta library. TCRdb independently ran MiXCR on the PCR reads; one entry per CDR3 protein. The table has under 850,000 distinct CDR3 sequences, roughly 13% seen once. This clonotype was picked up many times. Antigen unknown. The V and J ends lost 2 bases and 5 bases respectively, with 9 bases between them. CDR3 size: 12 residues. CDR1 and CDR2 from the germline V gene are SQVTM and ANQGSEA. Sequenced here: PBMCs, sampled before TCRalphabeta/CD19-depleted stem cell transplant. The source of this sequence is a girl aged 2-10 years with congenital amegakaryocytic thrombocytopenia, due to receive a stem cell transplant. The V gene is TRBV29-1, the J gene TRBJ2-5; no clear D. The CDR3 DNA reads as TGCAGCGTTGAATCGGGCTTCGAGACCCAGTACTTC. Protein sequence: CSVESGFETQYF.